This is a list of T cell receptor beta chains from one sample in a study of blood T cell repertoires in COVID-19. The data were produced by immunoSEQ multiplex PCR, yet TCRdb's version contains in-frame clones alone and is incomplete. The data show 43,000 or so clones, over 75% seen once. The sample was peripheral blood. The receptors originated from a woman aged 55-70 years with acute or convalescent COVID-19. The CDR3 runs from the conserved cysteine through the conserved F or W. A D gene is named only where the DNA matches it firmly. Size is omitted from some rows. Given values are once, few, many or a class for expanded clones.

CDR3 DNA	CDR3 protein	clone size	V gene	J gene	D gene
TGTGCCAGCAGTAGACAGTATAGGGATGAGCAGTTCTTC	CASSRQYRDEQFF	NA	TRBV2	TRBJ2-1	NA
TGTGCCACCAGCAGAGATGCCGGGGTCGCGAACACTGAAGCTTTCTTT	CATSRDAGVANTEAFF	once	TRBV15	TRBJ1-1	NA
TGTGCCACCGGGTTCGGGGGGGGCACAGATACGCAGTATTTT	CATGFGGGTDTQYF	NA	TRBV6-6	TRBJ2-3	TRBD2
TGTGCCTCAACCGGAGACACTGAAGCTTTCTTT	CASTGDTEAFF	few	TRBV30	TRBJ1-1	NA
TGTGCCAGCAGTTCCTCAACAGGCCCTAACTATGGCTACACCTTC	CASSSSTGPNYGYTF	NA	TRBV6-5	TRBJ1-2	NA
TGTGCCAGCAGCTTAGGGGGGGGCACTGAAGCTTTCTTT	CASSLGGGTEAFF	NA	TRBV7-6	TRBJ1-1	NA
TGTGCCACCAGACAGGACCCCTCCTACGAGCAGTACTTC	CATRQDPSYEQYF	NA	TRBV10-3	TRBJ2-7	NA
TGCGCCAGCAGCTTAGGACTGTCAGGGGGCGGTTACAATGAGCAGTTCTTC	CASSLGLSGGGYNEQFF	NA	TRBV5-1	TRBJ2-1	TRBD1
TGTGCCAGTAGTATAAACCCTCCAGGGACTAATCAGCCCCAGCATTTT	CASSINPPGTNQPQHF	NA	TRBV19	TRBJ1-5	NA
TGCAGTGCGCCAGACATGGGCGGCTACACCTTC	CSAPDMGGYTF	NA	TRBV20-1	TRBJ1-2	NA
TGTGCCAGCAGCTCATCCGGGACAGGACACTACGAGCAGTACTTC	CASSSSGTGHYEQYF	NA	TRBV5-6	TRBJ2-7	TRBD1
TGCGCCAGCAGCCTGGACAGGACCACCGGGGAGCTGTTTTTT	CASSLDRTTGELFF	few	TRBV5-1	TRBJ2-2	TRBD1
TGTGCCAGCTCCACTACTAGCTCCCCGTACAATGAGCAGTTCTTC	CASSTTSSPYNEQFF	NA	TRBV18	TRBJ2-1	NA
TGTGCCAGCAGTAGACCGGGAGGAACTAATGAAAAACTGTTTTTT	CASSRPGGTNEKLFF	NA	TRBV5-4	TRBJ1-4	NA
TGTGCCAGCAGCGGGGGGGTCGTGGATACGCAGTATTTT	CASSGGVVDTQYF	NA	TRBV6-2/TRBV6-3	TRBJ2-3	TRBD2
TGTGCCAGCTCACGGACTAGCGGGGACACAGATACGCAGTATTTT	CASSRTSGDTDTQYF	NA	TRBV18	TRBJ2-3	TRBD2
TGTGCTAGTGGATCCGGACAACGGGGCACAGATACGCAGTATTTT	CASGSGQRGTDTQYF	NA	TRBV12-5	TRBJ2-3	NA
TGTGCTAGTGGTCCGGGACTAGCGGGGGATTACGAGCAGTACTTC	CASGPGLAGDYEQYF	NA	TRBV12-5	TRBJ2-7	TRBD2
TGTGCCAGCAGCAAACCCCCAGGGGGGACCAAAAACATTCAGTACTTC	CASSKPPGGTKNIQYF	NA	TRBV21-1	TRBJ2-4	NA
TGTGCCATCAGTGAGTCAGATAGCGGCCCTCCGCAGTATTTT	CAISESDSGPPQYF	NA	TRBV10-3	TRBJ2-3	NA
TGCGCCAGCAGCGACCTTGGTAGCGGGGCAACCTACGAGCAGTACTTC	CASSDLGSGATYEQYF	NA	TRBV5-1	TRBJ2-7	TRBD2
TGTGCCAGTTCAGGGTACCACGAGCAGTACTTC	CASSGYHEQYF	NA	TRBV25-1	TRBJ2-7	NA
TGTGCCAGCAGCGTAGGGACAGGGGACGAAAAACTGTTTTTT	CASSVGTGDEKLFF	once	TRBV9	TRBJ1-4	TRBD1